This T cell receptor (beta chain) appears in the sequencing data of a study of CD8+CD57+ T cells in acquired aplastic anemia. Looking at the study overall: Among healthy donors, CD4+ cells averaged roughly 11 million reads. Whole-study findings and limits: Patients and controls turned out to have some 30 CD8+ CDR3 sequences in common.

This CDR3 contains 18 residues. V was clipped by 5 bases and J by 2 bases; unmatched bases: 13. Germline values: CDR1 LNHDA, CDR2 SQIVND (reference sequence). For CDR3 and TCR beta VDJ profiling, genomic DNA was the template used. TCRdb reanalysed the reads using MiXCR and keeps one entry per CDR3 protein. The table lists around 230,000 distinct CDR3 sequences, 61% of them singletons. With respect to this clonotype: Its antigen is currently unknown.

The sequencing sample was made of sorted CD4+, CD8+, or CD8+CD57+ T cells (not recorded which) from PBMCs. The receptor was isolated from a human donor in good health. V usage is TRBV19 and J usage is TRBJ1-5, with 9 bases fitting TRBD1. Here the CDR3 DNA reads TGTGCCAGTAGTGATTTCTGGACAGGGGAAGGCGGCAATCAGCCCCAGCATTTT. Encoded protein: CASSDFWTGEGGNQPQHF.